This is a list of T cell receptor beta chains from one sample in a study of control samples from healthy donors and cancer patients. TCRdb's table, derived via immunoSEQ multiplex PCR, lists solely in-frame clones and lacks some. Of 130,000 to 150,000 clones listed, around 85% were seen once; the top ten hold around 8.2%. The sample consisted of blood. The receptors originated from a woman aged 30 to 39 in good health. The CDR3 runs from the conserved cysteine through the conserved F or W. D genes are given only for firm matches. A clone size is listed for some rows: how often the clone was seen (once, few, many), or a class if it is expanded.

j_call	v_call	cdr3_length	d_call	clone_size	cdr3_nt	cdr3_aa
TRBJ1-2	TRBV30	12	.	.	TGTGCCTGGAAGGCAATTAACTATGGCTACACCTTC	CAWKAINYGYTF
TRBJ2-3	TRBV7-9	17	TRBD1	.	TGTGCCAGCAGCCACCGGGACAGGGAATCATTCGCAGATACGCAGTATTTT	CASSHRDRESFADTQYF
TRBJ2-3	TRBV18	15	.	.	TGTGCCAGCTCGGCAGGGCTCGAGGGCACAGATACGCAGTATTTT	CASSAGLEGTDTQYF
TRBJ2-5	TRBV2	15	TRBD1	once	TGTGCCAGCAGGCGCCTCAACAGGGGTCAGGAGACCCAGTACTTC	CASRRLNRGQETQYF
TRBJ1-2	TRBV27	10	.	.	TGTGCTAATCCTGGGGGTGGCTACACCTTC	CANPGGGYTF
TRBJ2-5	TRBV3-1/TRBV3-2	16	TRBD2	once	TGTGCCAGCAGCCAAGATAGGCCAGCGGGACCCATCACCCAGTACTTC	CASSQDRPAGPITQYF
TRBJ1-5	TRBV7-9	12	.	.	TGTGCCAGCAGCTTAGCCGACTCGCCCCAGCATTTT	CASSLADSPQHF
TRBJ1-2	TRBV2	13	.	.	TGTGCCAGCAGGCGTACCACAGTAGATGGCTACACCTTC	CASRRTTVDGYTF
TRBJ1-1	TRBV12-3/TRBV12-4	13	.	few	TGTGCCAGCAGTTTCGGTGGCCCCACTGAAGCTTTCTTT	CASSFGGPTEAFF
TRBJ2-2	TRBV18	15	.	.	TGTGCCAGCTCACCGTCGGGCCGGAACACCGGGGAGCTGTTTTTT	CASSPSGRNTGELFF
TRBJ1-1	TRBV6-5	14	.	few	TGTGCCAGCAGTTACAGGGCCGGAGTAGGTGAAGCTTTCTTT	CASSYRAGVGEAFF
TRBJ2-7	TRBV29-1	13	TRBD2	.	TGCAGCGTTTACCTAGCGGAATTCTACGAGCAGTACTTC	CSVYLAEFYEQYF
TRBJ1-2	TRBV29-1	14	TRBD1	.	TGCAGCGTTGCGCCACCCGGGACAGTTCGTGGCTACACCTTC	CSVAPPGTVRGYTF
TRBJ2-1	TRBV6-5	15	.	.	TGTGCCAGCAGTTACTCGAGTAATGGGGAAAATGAGCAGTTCTTC	CASSYSSNGENEQFF
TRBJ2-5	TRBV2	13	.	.	TGTGCCAGCAGAAATACTCGGGAGGAGACCCAGTACTTC	CASRNTREETQYF
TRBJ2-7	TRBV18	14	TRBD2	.	TGTGCCAGCTCCCCGGGAGGGTCTAGGTACGAGCAGTACTTC	CASSPGGSRYEQYF
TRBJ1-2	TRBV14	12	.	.	TGTGCCAGCAGCCCTTCTTCCTATGGCTACACCTTC	CASSPSSYGYTF
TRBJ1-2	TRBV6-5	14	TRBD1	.	TGTGCCAGCAGACCGGGACAGATGAACTATGGCTACACCTTC	CASRPGQMNYGYTF
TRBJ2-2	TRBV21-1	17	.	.	TGTGCCAGCAGCAAAGTAGGGCAGGGCGGGAACACCGGGGAGCTGTTTTTT	CASSKVGQGGNTGELFF
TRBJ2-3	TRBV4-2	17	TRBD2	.	TGTGCCAGCAGCCCTTTGGGACTAGCGGGAAGCACAGATACGCAGTATTTT	CASSPLGLAGSTDTQYF
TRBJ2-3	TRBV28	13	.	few	TGTGCCAGCAGCGGGAGTGGGGCCAATACGCAGTATTTT	CASSGSGANTQYF
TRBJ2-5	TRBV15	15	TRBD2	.	TGTGCCACCAGCCCTAGACTAGCGAACCAAGAGACCCAGTACTTC	CATSPRLANQETQYF
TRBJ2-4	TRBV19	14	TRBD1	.	TGTGCCAGTAGCAGACAGGGGTTGGAAAACATTCAGTACTTC	CASSRQGLENIQYF
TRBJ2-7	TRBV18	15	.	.	TGTGCCAGCTCACCGGGGGTGCCGATCTCCTACGAGCAGTACTTC	CASSPGVPISYEQYF
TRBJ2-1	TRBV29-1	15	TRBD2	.	TGCAGCGTAAGAGGGAGGGCCAGGAGCTACAATGAGCAGTTCTTC	CSVRGRARSYNEQFF
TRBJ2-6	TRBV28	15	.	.	TGTGCCGCGGACAGACGAATCTCTGGGGCCAACGTCCTGACTTTC	CAADRRISGANVLTF
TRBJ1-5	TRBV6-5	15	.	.	TGTGCCAGCACGTCATTAGGTAATAGCAATCAGCCCCAGCATTTT	CASTSLGNSNQPQHF
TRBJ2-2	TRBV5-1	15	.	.	TGCGCCAGCAGCTTGGAGCTAGATAGATCCGGGGAGCTGTTTTTT	CASSLELDRSGELFF
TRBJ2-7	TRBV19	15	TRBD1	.	TGTGCCAGTAGTATAAGAACAGGGGATCCCAACGAGCAGTACTTC	CASSIRTGDPNEQYF
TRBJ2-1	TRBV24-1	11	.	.	TGTGCCACCAGTGATTACAATGAGCAGTTCTTC	CATSDYNEQFF
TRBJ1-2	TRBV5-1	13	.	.	TGCGCCAGCAGCTTGGGAGAGGCGGATGGCTACACCTTC	CASSLGEADGYTF
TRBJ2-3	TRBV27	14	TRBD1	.	TGTGCCAGCAGTCCGGGACAGGGGCCAGATACGCAGTATTTT	CASSPGQGPDTQYF
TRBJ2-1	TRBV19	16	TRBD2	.	TGTGCCAGTAGTATACCGGGGGGAAAATCCCACAATGAGCAGTTCTTC	CASSIPGGKSHNEQFF
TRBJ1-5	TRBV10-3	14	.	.	TGTGCCATCAGTGTGGCGGGGGCAGGTCAGCCCCAGCATTTT	CAISVAGAGQPQHF
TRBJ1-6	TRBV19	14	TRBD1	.	TGTGCCAGTAGTCTCCGGGACAGGGGTTCACCCCTCCACTTT	CASSLRDRGSPLHF
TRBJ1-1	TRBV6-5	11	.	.	TGTGCCAGCAGGGCCATGACTGAAGCTTTCTTT	CASRAMTEAFF
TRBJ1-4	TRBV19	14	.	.	TGTGCCAGTAGTATGTACGGCCGGGGTGAAAAACTGTTTTTT	CASSMYGRGEKLFF
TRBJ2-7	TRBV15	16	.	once	TGTGCCACCAGCAGAGATATCGGACAGATACTCTACGAGCAGTACTTC	CATSRDIGQILYEQYF
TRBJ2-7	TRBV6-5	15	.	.	TGTGCCAGCAGCCCGCAAATCCAAAATGTAGGTGAGCAGTACTTC	CASSPQIQNVGEQYF
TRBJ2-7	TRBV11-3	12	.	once	TGTGCCAGCAGCTCCGACAAGGACGAGCAGTACTTC	CASSSDKDEQYF
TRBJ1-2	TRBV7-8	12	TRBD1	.	TGTGCCAGCAGCAGGGACAGCTATGGCTACACCTTC	CASSRDSYGYTF
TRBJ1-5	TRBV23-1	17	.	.	TGCGCCAGCAGTCGGACCGGAAGGATAAGGGGAGGTCAGCCCCAGCATTTT	CASSRTGRIRGGQPQHF
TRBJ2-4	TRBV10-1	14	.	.	TGCGCCAGCCAACAACAGGGAGCCAAAAACATTCAGTACTTC	CASQQQGAKNIQYF
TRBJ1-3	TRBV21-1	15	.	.	TGTGCCAGCAGCAAACTTCGGGGTTTCGGAAACACCATATATTTT	CASSKLRGFGNTIYF